The 10 T cell receptor beta chains in this list originate from one sample, sequenced in a study of blood T cell repertoires in COVID-19. TCRdb keeps only in-frame clones here, not all; method: immunoSEQ multiplex PCR. The data contain around 130,000 clones, approximately 77% of them singletons. Sequencing was carried out using peripheral blood. The receptors shown here come from a man at least 80 years old with acute or convalescent COVID-19.

This chain links TRBV10-3 with TRBJ2-7; the match to TRBD2 covers 12 bases. Trimming at V came to 5 bases and at J to 2 bases, leaving 1 base not matched to a gene. Germline CDR1 and CDR2: ENHRY and SYGVKD. The length of the CDR3 is 14 residues. The chain's CDR3 is CAISSSGGAYEQYF. CDR3 sequence (DNA): TGTGCCATCAGTTCTAGCGGGGGGGCCTACGAGCAGTACTTC.

The gene calls are TRBV5-1 and TRBJ2-7, with 12 bases fitting TRBD2. The CDR3 totals 17 residues. Germline-derived CDR1 and CDR2 are SGHRS and YFSETQ. V lost 2 bases, J lost 0 bases, and 6 bases stayed unmatched. The CDR3 DNA reads TGCGCCAGCAGCTTAGGACTAGCGGGGAAAAGCTCCTACGAGCAGTACTTC. Its translation: CASSLGLAGKSSYEQYF.

The V call is TRBV19, the J call TRBJ1-4, with a weak D call TRBD1 (5 bases). This CDR3 contains 14 residues. CDR1 and CDR2 (germline): LNHDA, SQIVND (reference sequence). V shed 9 bases and J shed 5 bases, with 16 bases lying between them. The CDR3 DNA sequence: TGTGCCAGCCACCCTACCAGGGTAAATGAAAAACTGTTTTTT. It is translated as CASHPTRVNEKLFF.

The rearrangement links TRBV6-5 to TRBJ1-2; a weak D match, TRBD1 (6 bases). The CDR3 has 14 amino acids. Trimming removed 7 bases at V and 4 bases at J, with 16 bases between. The germline V gene encodes CDR1 MNHEY and CDR2 SVGAGI. The CDR3 sequence is CASTLDRNTYGYTF. As DNA, the CDR3 is TGTGCCAGCACTTTAGACAGGAACACCTATGGCTACACCTTC.

J is TRBJ2-1 and V is TRBV11-1; no clear D. Germline V CDR1 and CDR2: SGHAT, FQDESV (reference sequence). The CDR3 contains 12 residues. Trimming removed 4 bases at V and 8 bases at J, with 9 bases between. The CDR3 is CASSYGRDEQFF. The CDR3 DNA reads as TGTGCCAGCAGCTACGGTCGTGATGAGCAGTTCTTC.

The CDR3 nucleotides are TGTGCCAGCAGAGAGACAGGGGGCGAAGGCTACACCTTC. It translates to CASRETGGEGYTF. The genes are TRBV6-6 and TRBJ1-2; the match to TRBD1 covers 10 bases. Looked up from germline, CDR1 is MNHNY and CDR2 is SVGAGI (reference sequence). This CDR3 spans 13 amino acids. With V trimmed by 6 bases and J by 8 bases, 6 bases remained unmatched.

The V gene is TRBV4-1, the J gene TRBJ2-1, with no clear D. Deletions cut 1 base from V and 4 bases from J, with 5 bases between. The CDR3 sequence is 13 residues long. From germline, CDR1 is MGHRA and CDR2 YSYEKL. The CDR3 nucleotides are TGCGCCAGCAGCCAAGCGGTATACAATGAGCAGTTCTTC. Protein sequence: CASSQAVYNEQFF.

This clone was counted only a few times. The CDR3 nucleotides are TGCGCCAGCAGCTGGCCGATCCTAGCGGGGAGCACAGATACGCAGTATTTT. It is translated as CASSWPILAGSTDTQYF. The V gene is TRBV5-1, the J gene TRBJ2-3; TRBD2 matches 9 bases. The V segment lost 3 bases and the J segment 0 bases; nucleotides outside the gene matches: 8. The length of the CDR3 is 17 residues. The germline V gene has CDR1 SGHRS and CDR2 YFSETQ.

The chain links TRBV4-2 to TRBJ1-3; D is ambiguous. V was trimmed by 5 bases and J by 7 bases, leaving 6 bases between them. CDR1 LGHNA and CDR2 YNFKEQ come from the germline V gene. The CDR3 runs to 11 residues. The CDR3 region is CASSAGNTIYF. Written as DNA, the CDR3 is TGTGCCAGCAGCGCCGGGAACACCATATATTTT.

This clone appeared once. The V and J genes are TRBV7-2 and TRBJ2-7; D ambiguous. The ends were cut back, 1 base at V and 1 base at J, with 5 bases in the middle. CDR1 and CDR2 from the germline V gene are SGHTA and FQGNSA. CDR3 length: 13 residues. The CDR3 protein is CASSLDGSYEQYF. The CDR3 DNA is TGTGCCAGCAGCTTAGACGGTTCCTACGAGCAGTACTTC.